These 20 T cell receptor beta chains originate from one sample sequenced in a study of blood T cell repertoires in COVID-19. Generated by immunoSEQ multiplex PCR, the TCRdb table keeps only in-frame clones and is missing some. The top ten hold less than 6.5% of the sample, which has roughly 150,000 clones, around 88% seen once. Source material: peripheral blood. These receptors were collected from a human donor in a cohort sampled during active COVID-19.

The CDR3 reads CASSLAQGMSSYNEQFF. In DNA, the CDR3 is TGTGCCAGCAGTTTAGCACAGGGGATGAGCTCCTACAATGAGCAGTTCTTC. The V call is TRBV27, the J call TRBJ2-1, with TRBD1 identical over 7 bases. This CDR3 has 17 residues. CDR1 MNHEY and CDR2 SMNVEV come from the germline V gene (reference sequence). The V and J ends lost 2 bases and 0 bases, in that order; junction bases with no gene match: 7.

The V gene is TRBV5-1, the J gene TRBJ1-2; 12 bases align to TRBD1. J gave up 6 bases and V 4 bases, and 7 bases lay outside the gene matches. The CDR3 is 15 residues long. CDR1 is SGHRS, CDR2 YFSETQ, per germline. The CDR3 region is CASSLGQGAMDGYTF. CDR3 bases: TGCGCCAGCAGCCTGGGACAGGGGGCGATGGATGGCTACACCTTC.

This chain links TRBV27 with TRBJ2-1, with 7 positions matching TRBD1. With V trimmed by 5 bases and J by 0 bases, 10 bases remained unmatched. The germline V gene encodes CDR1 MNHEY and CDR2 SMNVEV (reference sequence). The CDR3 is made up of 17 amino acids. The CDR3: CASSHPRDRRSYNEQFF. The CDR3 DNA reads as TGTGCCAGCAGTCACCCCCGGGACAGACGCTCCTACAATGAGCAGTTCTTC.

There are a few counts of this clone. The chain joins TRBV7-9 to TRBJ2-2; D gene uncertain. The V end lost 2 bases, the J end lost 1 base, and 5 bases lay between the germline ends. Per germline, CDR1 SEHNR and CDR2 FQNEAQ (reference sequence). The CDR3 totals 14 residues. The chain's CDR3 is CASSLIRNTGELFF. The CDR3 bases are TGTGCCAGCAGCTTAATCCGGAACACCGGGGAGCTGTTTTTT.

The chain recombines TRBV18 with TRBJ2-1; 9 nucleotides line up with TRBD2. The CDR3 is 19 amino acids. V was pared by 3 bases and J by 0 bases, with 12 bases of the junction left unmatched. The germline gives CDR1 KGHSH, CDR2 LQKENI. For the CDR3, the DNA is TGTGCCAGCTCACCCCCGGGTAGCGGGAGCGTAGTCTCCTACAATGAGCAGTTCTTC. This gives the protein CASSPPGSGSVVSYNEQFF.

The rearrangement uses TRBV4-1 and TRBJ2-5; TRBD2 matches 13 bases. Germline trimming cut 3 bases from V and 4 bases from J; bases unmatched to any gene: 8. Germline V gives CDR1 MGHRA, CDR2 YSYEKL. This CDR3 is 17 amino acids long. CDR3 loop: CASSQGLAGRVGETQYF. CDR3 sequence (DNA): TGCGCCAGCAGCCAGGGACTAGCGGGAAGGGTAGGAGAGACCCAGTACTTC.

The chain carries TRBV7-2 and TRBJ2-3; 7 bases align to TRBD2. The ends lost 0 bases at V and 0 bases at J; junction bases unmatched: 3. The germline V gene encodes CDR1 SGHTA and CDR2 FQGNSA. This CDR3 spans 16 amino acids. This chain's CDR3 is CASSLAGTTSTDTQYF. The CDR3 nucleotides are TGTGCCAGCAGCTTAGCCGGGACTACAAGCACAGATACGCAGTATTTT.

The gene calls are TRBV5-1 and TRBJ2-2; 7 bases fit TRBD1. The CDR3 is 14 amino acids. The V segment lost 4 bases and the J segment 6 bases; nucleotides outside the gene matches: 6. The germline gives CDR1 SGHRS, CDR2 YFSETQ. The CDR3 loop is CASSGADRAGELFF. The CDR3 coding sequence is TGCGCCAGCAGCGGAGCCGACAGGGCCGGGGAGCTGTTTTTT.

The V and J genes are TRBV24-1 and TRBJ2-1, with D tentatively TRBD1 (8 bases). The CDR3 spans 13 residues. Germline CDR1 and CDR2: KGHDR and SFDVKD. The germline V and J ends were trimmed by 7 bases and 9 bases, with 15 bases remaining between them. CDR3 sequence: CATSRQGRVEQFF. As DNA, the CDR3 is TGTGCCACCAGCCGACAGGGGAGGGTTGAGCAGTTCTTC.

This chain joins TRBV5-6 and TRBJ2-7; 7 bases align to TRBD1. CDR1 SGHDT and CDR2 YYEEEE come from the germline V gene. The CDR3 extends over 14 amino acids. V trimming: 0 bases; J trimming: 6 bases; junction bases outside the gene matches: 6. CDR3 protein: CASSLGPGGGEQYF. CDR3 DNA: TGTGCCAGCAGCTTGGGCCCAGGGGGTGGCGAGCAGTACTTC.

J is TRBJ2-3 and V is TRBV5-1, with TRBD2 matching over 7 bases. With V trimmed by 1 base and J by 2 bases, 7 bases remained unmatched. Per germline, CDR1 SGHRS and CDR2 YFSETQ. The CDR3 totals 16 residues. In nucleotides, the CDR3 is TGCGCCAGCAGCTTGACGGGGAGCGGGGCCACAGATACGCAGTATTTT. It codes for CASSLTGSGATDTQYF.

The genes are TRBV14 and TRBJ2-1; maybe TRBD2 (6 bases). This CDR3 spans 18 amino acids. The germline V and J ends were trimmed by 0 bases and 0 bases, with 15 bases remaining between them. Per the germline V gene, CDR1 is SGHDN and CDR2 is FVKESK. The CDR3 DNA reads TGTGCCAGCAGCCAAGATAAAGGAGGGACCCTCTCCTACAATGAGCAGTTCTTC. Its translation: CASSQDKGGTLSYNEQFF.

This clone has just one count. V is TRBV6-5 and J is TRBJ2-7; 10 positions agree with TRBD1. V lost 5 bases and J lost 3; bases outside the gene matches: 7. This CDR3 has 15 residues. Per germline, CDR1 MNHEY and CDR2 SVGAGI. The CDR3 DNA reads TGTGCCAGCAGTCCCGCGGGACAGGGGTACTACGAGCAGTACTTC. Translation gives CASSPAGQGYYEQYF.

This clone was picked up a small number of times. The DNA for the CDR3 is TGTGCCAGTAGTAGGGGGGGGAGTTGGCCCCAGCATTTT. Protein sequence: CASSRGGSWPQHF. The chain has TRBV19 and TRBJ1-5, with D perhaps matching TRBD1 (5 bases). Germline V gene sequence: CDR1 LNHDA, CDR2 SQIVND (reference sequence). The CDR3 totals 13 residues. V lost 4 bases, J lost 9 bases, and 13 bases lay in between.

The chain links TRBV24-1 to TRBJ2-5; 8 bases line up with TRBD1. V shed 4 bases, J shed 4 bases, and the junction held 4 bases outside the gene matches. This CDR3 comprises 14 residues. Germline V CDR1 and CDR2: KGHDR, SFDVKD. This CDR3 reads CATSDPTGVETQYF. In DNA, the CDR3 is TGTGCCACCAGTGACCCGACAGGGGTAGAGACCCAGTACTTC.

The genes are TRBV5-1 and TRBJ1-1; D might be TRBD1 (5 bases). The CDR3 extends over 14 amino acids. Trimming took off 0 bases at V and 4 bases at J, with 10 bases between the two ends. The germline V gene encodes CDR1 SGHRS and CDR2 YFSETQ. CDR3 region: CASSLGQGSTEAFF. The DNA of the CDR3 is TGCGCCAGCAGCTTGGGTCAGGGTTCCACTGAAGCTTTCTTT.

V and J are TRBV21-1 and TRBJ2-7; the table's TRBD2 call for D was not verified on the DNA. TRBV21-1 counts as a pseudogene. This CDR3 region has 16 residues. The CDR3 nucleotides read TGTGCCACTATGGGGCTAGCGGGACACTATTACTACGAGCAGTACTTC. The encoded protein is CATMGLAGHYYYEQYF.

The chain combines TRBV5-5 with TRBJ2-7; the match to TRBD1 covers 10 bases. The V gene's germline CDR1 is SGHKS and CDR2 YYEKEE (reference sequence). The CDR3 contains 15 residues. V lost 2 bases and J lost 5; bases outside the gene matches: 7. The CDR3 is CASSFLGQGFDEQYF. CDR3 DNA: TGTGCCAGCAGCTTTTTGGGACAGGGGTTCGACGAGCAGTACTTC.

The rearrangement uses TRBV19 and TRBJ1-2, with D hard to call. Germline assignment: CDR1 LNHDA and CDR2 SQIVND (reference sequence). Deletions cut 3 bases from V and 1 base from J, with 9 bases between. The CDR3 extends over 14 amino acids. The CDR3 DNA reads as TGTGCCAGTAGTATGTCGGTTGATAACTATGGCTACACCTTC. This translates into CASSMSVDNYGYTF.

The rearrangement uses TRBV28 and TRBJ1-3; 7 bases align to TRBD1. J lost 4 bases, V lost 3 bases, and 6 bases had no gene match. This CDR3 comprises 15 residues. CDR1 MDHEN and CDR2 SYDVKM come from the germline V gene. The CDR3, as DNA: TGTGCCAGCAGTTTCGCGACAGGGACAGGAAACACCATATATTTT. It is translated as CASSFATGTGNTIYF.